This T cell receptor (beta chain) stems from a study of blood T cells in healthy people across ages. PCR was performed a second time for about 7 to 12 cycles using a sample-barcoded 5' primer and a J-beta primer mix. TCRdb used MiXCR to reprocess the 5' RACE reads, holding one entry per CDR3 protein. Found here are about 640,000 distinct CDR3 sequences, over 40% of them singletons; the top ten hold roughly 30%. Study-wide findings and caveats: Greater diversity and more naive CD4+ cells were seen in long-lived donors than in aged donors.

On this clonotype itself: Its antigen is unknown.

A minimum of 6.5 million PBMCs was isolated per sample. Germline CDR1 and CDR2: ENHRY and SYGVKD. This CDR3 region has 15 residues. The specimen sequenced was blood. The V gene is TRBV10-3, the J gene TRBJ2-4; unclear D gene. The better agreement between TRBJ2-7 and the DNA end casts doubt on the J call. The clonotype originates from an elderly man in good health. CDR3 bases: TGTGCCATCAGTGGGGCCCAACTGAAGGACTACGAGCAGTACTTC. Amino acids: CAISGAQLKDYEQYF.